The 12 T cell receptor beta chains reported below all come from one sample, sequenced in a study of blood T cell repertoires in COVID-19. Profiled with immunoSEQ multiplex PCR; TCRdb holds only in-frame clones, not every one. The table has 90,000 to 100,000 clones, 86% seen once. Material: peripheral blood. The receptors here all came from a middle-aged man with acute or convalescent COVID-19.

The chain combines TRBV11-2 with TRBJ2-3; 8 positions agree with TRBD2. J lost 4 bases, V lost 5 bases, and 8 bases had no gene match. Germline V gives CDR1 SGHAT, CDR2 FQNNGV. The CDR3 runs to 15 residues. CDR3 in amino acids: CASSLSGMGADTQYF. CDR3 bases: TGTGCCAGCAGCCTTAGCGGGATGGGAGCAGATACGCAGTATTTT.

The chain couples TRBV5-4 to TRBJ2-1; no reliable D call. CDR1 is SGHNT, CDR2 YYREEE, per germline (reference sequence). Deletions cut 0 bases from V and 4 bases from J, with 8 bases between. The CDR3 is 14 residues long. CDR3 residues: CASSLGLEYNEQFF. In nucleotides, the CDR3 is TGTGCCAGCAGCTTGGGCCTAGAATACAATGAGCAGTTCTTC.

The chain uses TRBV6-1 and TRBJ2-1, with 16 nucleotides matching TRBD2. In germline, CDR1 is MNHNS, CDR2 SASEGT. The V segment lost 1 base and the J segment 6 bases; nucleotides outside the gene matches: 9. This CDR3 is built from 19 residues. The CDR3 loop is CASSEVGTSGRASPNEQFF. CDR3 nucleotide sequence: TGTGCCAGCAGTGAAGTTGGGACTAGCGGGAGGGCCTCGCCCAATGAGCAGTTCTTC.

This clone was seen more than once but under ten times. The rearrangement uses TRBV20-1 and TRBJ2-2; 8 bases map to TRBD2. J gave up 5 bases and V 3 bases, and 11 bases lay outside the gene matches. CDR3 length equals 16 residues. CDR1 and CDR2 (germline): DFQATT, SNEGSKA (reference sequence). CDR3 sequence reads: CSASPSGSISTGELFF. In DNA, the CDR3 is TGCAGTGCTAGTCCAAGCGGGAGCATCTCGACCGGGGAGCTGTTTTTT.

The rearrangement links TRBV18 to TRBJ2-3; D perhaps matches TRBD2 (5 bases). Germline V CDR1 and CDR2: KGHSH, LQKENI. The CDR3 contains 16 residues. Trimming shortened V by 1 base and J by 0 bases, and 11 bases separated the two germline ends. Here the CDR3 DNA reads TGTGCCAGCTCACCACGAGCGGTTCCTAGCACAGATACGCAGTATTTT. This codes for CASSPRAVPSTDTQYF.

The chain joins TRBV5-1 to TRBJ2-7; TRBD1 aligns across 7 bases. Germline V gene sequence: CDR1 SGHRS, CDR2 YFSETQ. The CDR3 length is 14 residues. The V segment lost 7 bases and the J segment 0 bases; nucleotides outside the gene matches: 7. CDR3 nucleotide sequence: TGCGCCAGCTCCCTACAGGGGAGCTCCTACGAGCAGTACTTC. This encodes CASSLQGSSYEQYF.

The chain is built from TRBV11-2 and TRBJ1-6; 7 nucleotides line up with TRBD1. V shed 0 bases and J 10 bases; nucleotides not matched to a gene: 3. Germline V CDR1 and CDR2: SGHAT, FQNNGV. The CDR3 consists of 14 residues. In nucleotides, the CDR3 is TGTGCCAGCAGCTTAGAACAGGGGAACTCACCCCTCCACTTT. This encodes CASSLEQGNSPLHF.

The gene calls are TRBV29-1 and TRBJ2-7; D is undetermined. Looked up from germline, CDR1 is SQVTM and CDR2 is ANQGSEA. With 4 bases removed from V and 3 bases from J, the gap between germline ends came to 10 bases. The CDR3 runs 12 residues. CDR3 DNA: TGCAGCGTTGCAGTTAGCCTCTACGAGCAGTACTTC. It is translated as CSVAVSLYEQYF.

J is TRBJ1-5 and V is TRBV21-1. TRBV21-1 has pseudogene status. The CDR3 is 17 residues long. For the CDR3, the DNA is TGTGCCAGCAGCAAAGGGAGGGCCAGGCGCCTTAATCAGCCCCAGCATTTT. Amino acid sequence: CASSKGRARRLNQPQHF.

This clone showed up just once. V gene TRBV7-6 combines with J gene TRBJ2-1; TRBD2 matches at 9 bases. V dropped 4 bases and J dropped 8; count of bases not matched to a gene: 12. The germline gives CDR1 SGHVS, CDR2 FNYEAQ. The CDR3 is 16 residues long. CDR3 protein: CASSSETSGSLDEQFF. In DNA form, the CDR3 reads TGTGCCAGCAGCTCGGAGACTAGCGGTTCTTTGGATGAGCAGTTCTTC.

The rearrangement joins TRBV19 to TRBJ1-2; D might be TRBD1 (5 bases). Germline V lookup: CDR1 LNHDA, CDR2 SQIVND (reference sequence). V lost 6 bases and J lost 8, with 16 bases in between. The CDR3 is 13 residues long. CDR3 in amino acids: CASSKGEGGGYTF. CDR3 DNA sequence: TGTGCCAGTAGCAAAGGGGAGGGAGGCGGCTACACCTTC.

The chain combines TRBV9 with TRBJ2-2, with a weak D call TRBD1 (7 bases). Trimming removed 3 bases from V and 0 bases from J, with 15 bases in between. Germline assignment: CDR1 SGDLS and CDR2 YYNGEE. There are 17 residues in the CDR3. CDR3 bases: TGTGCCAGCAGCGGTTCAGGCGGGACAGCGAACACCGGGGAGCTGTTTTTT. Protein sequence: CASSGSGGTANTGELFF.